The TCR beta chain described here comes from a study of neurological immune-mediated disorders. By 5'RACE with 10-nucleotide random UMIs, the cDNA was made. TCRdb ran MiXCR on the 5' RACE reads and lists one entry per CDR3 protein. The table has 50,000 to 70,000 distinct CDR3 sequences, under 3% seen once. The study built unsorted libraries from 2 million PBMCs kept at -80 C. V was clipped by 0 bases and J by 6 bases, with 12 bases between them. CDR1 and CDR2 (germline): SGHTA, FQGNSA. The CDR3 is 14 residues long. The table lists this clonotype with many counts. What was sequenced was PBMCs. This receptor was obtained from a man aged 50-60 years with multiple sclerosis. The chain links TRBV7-2 to TRBJ2-7, with D perhaps assigned TRBD1 or TRBD2 (5 bases each). CDR3 region: CASSLASRGPEQYF. In nucleotides, the CDR3 is TGTGCCAGCAGCTTAGCATCCCGGGGACCCGAGCAGTACTTC.